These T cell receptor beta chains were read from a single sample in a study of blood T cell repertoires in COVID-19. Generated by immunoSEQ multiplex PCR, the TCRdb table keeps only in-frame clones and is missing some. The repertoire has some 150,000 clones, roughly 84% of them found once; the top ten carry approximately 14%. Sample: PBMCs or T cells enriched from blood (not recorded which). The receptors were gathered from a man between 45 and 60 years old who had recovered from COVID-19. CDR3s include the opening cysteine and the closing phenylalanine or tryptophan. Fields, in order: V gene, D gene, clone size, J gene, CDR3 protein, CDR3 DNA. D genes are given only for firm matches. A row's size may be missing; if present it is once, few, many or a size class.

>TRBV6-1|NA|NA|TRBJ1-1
CASSDRGRANTEAFF
TGTGCCAGCAGTGACAGGGGTCGCGCGAACACTGAAGCTTTCTTT
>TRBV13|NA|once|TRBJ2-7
CASSQMAYEQYF
TGTGCCAGCAGCCAGATGGCCTACGAGCAGTACTTC
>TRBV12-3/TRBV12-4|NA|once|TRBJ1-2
CASSFQGPASETF
TGTGCCAGCAGTTTCCAGGGCCCTGCCTCTGAGACCTTC
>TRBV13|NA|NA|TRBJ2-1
CASSLVTTYEQFF
TGTGCCAGCAGCTTAGTCACTACTTATGAGCAGTTCTTC
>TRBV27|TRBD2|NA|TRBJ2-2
CASSWGGDLAGELFF
TGTGCCAGCAGTTGGGGGGGGGATCTCGCCGGGGAGCTGTTTTTT
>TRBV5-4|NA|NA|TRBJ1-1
CASSPKLNTEAFF
TGTGCCAGCAGCCCTAAATTGAACACTGAAGCTTTCTTT
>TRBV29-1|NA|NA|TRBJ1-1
CSVEERRVTEAFF
TGCAGCGTTGAAGAACGCAGGGTTACTGAAGCTTTCTTT
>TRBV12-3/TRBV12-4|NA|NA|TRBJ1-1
CASRPSDREAFF
TGTGCCAGCAGGCCCTCGGACAGAGAAGCTTTCTTT
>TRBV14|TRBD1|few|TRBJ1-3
CASSRDRPGNTIYF
TGTGCCAGCAGCCGGGACAGGCCCGGAAACACCATATATTTT
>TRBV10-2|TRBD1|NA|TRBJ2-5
CASSESTGGRETQYF
TGCGCCAGCAGTGAGTCGACAGGGGGACGCGAGACCCAGTACTTC
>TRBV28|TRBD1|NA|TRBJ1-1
CALRGPMNTEAFF
TGTGCCCTCAGGGGGCCAATGAACACTGAAGCTTTCTTT
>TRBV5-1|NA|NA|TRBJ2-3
CASSLGAAPDTQYF
TGCGCCAGCAGCTTGGGCGCGGCACCAGATACGCAGTATTTT
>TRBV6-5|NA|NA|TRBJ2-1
CASMDRPSYNEQFF
TGTGCCAGCATGGACAGACCATCCTACAATGAGCAGTTCTTC
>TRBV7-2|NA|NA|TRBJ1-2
CASSPRTVGGYTF
TGTGCCAGCAGCCCGCGGACAGTGGGCGGCTACACCTTC
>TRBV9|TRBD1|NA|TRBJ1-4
CASSVATGTGGEKLFF
TGTGCCAGCAGCGTAGCTACAGGGACAGGGGGTGAAAAACTGTTTTTT
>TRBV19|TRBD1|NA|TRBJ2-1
CASSTPTGFSYNEQFF
TGTGCCAGTAGTACCCCGACAGGGTTTTCCTACAATGAGCAGTTCTTC
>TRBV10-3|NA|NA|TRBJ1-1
CAIRGGRGTEAFF
TGTGCCATCAGGGGAGGGCGGGGTACTGAAGCTTTCTTT
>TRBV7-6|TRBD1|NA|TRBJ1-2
CASSSKIDRGFDGYTF
TGTGCCAGCAGCTCCAAGATCGACAGGGGTTTTGATGGCTACACCTTC
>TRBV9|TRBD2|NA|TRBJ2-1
CASSVRWTSDSYNEQFF
TGTGCCAGCAGCGTGCGTTGGACTAGCGACTCCTACAATGAGCAGTTCTTC
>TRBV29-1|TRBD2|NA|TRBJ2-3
CSVTSSSLSTDTQYF
TGCAGCGTGACTAGCTCCTCGCTTAGTACAGATACGCAGTATTTT
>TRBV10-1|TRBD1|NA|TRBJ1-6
CASSRDRDSPLHF
TGCGCCAGCAGCCGGGACAGGGATTCACCCCTCCACTTT
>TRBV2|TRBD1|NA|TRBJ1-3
CASNAGQHSGNTIYF
TGTGCCAGCAACGCGGGACAGCACTCTGGAAACACCATATATTTT
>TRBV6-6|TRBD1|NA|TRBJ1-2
CASSRSQGENYGYTF
TGTGCCAGCAGTCGAAGCCAGGGGGAGAACTATGGCTACACCTTC
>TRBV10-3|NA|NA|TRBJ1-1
CATAGRDGDTEAFF
TGTGCCACGGCAGGGAGGGACGGCGACACTGAAGCTTTCTTT
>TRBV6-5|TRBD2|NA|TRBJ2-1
CASSPTSGGHNEQFF
TGTGCCAGCAGTCCGACTAGCGGGGGGCACAATGAGCAGTTCTTC
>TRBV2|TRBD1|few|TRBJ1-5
CASSARQGVSNQPQHF
TGTGCCAGCAGCGCGAGACAGGGCGTTAGCAATCAGCCCCAGCATTTT
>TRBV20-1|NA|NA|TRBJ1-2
CSAVGFYGYTF
TGCAGCGCGGTCGGATTCTATGGCTACACCTTC
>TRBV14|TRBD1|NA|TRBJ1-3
CASSPLGPGTGGTIYF
TGTGCCAGCAGCCCCCTCGGCCCCGGGACAGGGGGCACCATATATTTT
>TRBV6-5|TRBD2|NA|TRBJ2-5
CASSAGTKTETQYF
TGTGCCAGCAGCGCCGGGACTAAGACAGAGACCCAGTACTTC
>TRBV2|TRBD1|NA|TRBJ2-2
CASRTGGTNTGELFF
TGTGCCAGCAGAACAGGGGGAACGAACACCGGGGAGCTGTTTTTT
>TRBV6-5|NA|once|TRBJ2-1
CASSHLGGNEQFF
TGTGCCAGCAGTCACCTTGGGGGGAATGAGCAGTTCTTC
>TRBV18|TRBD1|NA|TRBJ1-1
CASSPQGARGTEAFF
TGTGCCAGCTCACCACAGGGGGCGCGAGGCACTGAAGCTTTCTTT
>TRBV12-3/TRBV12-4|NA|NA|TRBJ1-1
CASSPRGTEAFF
TGTGCCAGCAGCCCCCGGGGCACTGAAGCTTTCTTT
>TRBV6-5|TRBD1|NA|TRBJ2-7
CASSYSDRGYEQYF
TGTGCCAGCAGTTACTCGGACAGGGGCTACGAGCAGTACTTC
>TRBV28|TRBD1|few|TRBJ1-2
CASLSLGQIYGYTF
TGTGCCAGTTTAAGCCTGGGACAGATCTATGGCTACACCTTC
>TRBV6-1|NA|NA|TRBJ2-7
CASSEGGTYEQYF
TGTGCCAGCAGTGAAGGAGGGACCTACGAGCAGTACTTC
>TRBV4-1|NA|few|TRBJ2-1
CASSLGQSSYNEQFF
TGCGCCAGCAGCTTAGGACAGAGCTCCTACAATGAGCAGTTCTTC
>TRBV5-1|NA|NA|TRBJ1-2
CASSQDRPGYGYTF
TGCGCCAGCAGCCAAGACAGGCCCGGCTATGGCTACACCTTC
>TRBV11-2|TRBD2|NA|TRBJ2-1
CASSVAGGAGYNEQFF
TGTGCCAGCAGCGTGGCCGGGGGGGCAGGATACAATGAGCAGTTCTTC
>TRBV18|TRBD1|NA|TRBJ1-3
CASSATGASGNTIYF
TGTGCCAGCTCAGCTACAGGGGCCTCCGGAAACACCATATATTTT
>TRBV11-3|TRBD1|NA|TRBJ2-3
CASSLEGQGAQNTQYF
TGTGCCAGCAGCTTAGAGGGACAGGGGGCTCAGAATACGCAGTATTTT
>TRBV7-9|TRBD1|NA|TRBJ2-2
CASSLLQGARAGELFF
TGTGCCAGCAGCTTACTTCAGGGGGCGAGGGCCGGGGAGCTGTTTTTT
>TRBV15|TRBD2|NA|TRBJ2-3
CASLRGGSTDTQYF
TGTGCCTCCTTACGCGGGGGGAGCACAGATACGCAGTATTTT
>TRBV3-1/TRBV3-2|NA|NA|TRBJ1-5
CASSQDWGQPQHF
TGTGCCAGCAGCCAAGATTGGGGCCAGCCCCAGCATTTT
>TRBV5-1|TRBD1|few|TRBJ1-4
CASSMGQGRTKEKLFF
TGCGCCAGCAGCATGGGACAGGGAAGGACAAAGGAAAAACTGTTTTTT
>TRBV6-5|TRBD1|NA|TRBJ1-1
CASSYADRVDTEAFF
TGTGCCAGCAGTTACGCTGACAGGGTGGACACTGAAGCTTTCTTT
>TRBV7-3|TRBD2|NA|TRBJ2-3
CASSLISGGDTQYF
TGTGCCAGCAGCTTAATCTCCGGGGGGGATACGCAGTATTTT
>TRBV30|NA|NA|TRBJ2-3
CAWSMGLRADTQYF
TGTGCCTGGAGTATGGGGCTCCGGGCAGATACGCAGTATTTT
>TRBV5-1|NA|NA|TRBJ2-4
CASSLGPRLGMDIQYF
TGCGCCAGCAGCTTGGGACCGCGTCTAGGAATGGACATTCAGTACTTC
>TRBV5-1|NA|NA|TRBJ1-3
CASSTVQGFSGNTIYF
TGCGCCAGCAGCACCGTACAGGGCTTCTCTGGAAACACCATATATTTT
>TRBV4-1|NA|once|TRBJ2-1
CASSQGLNEQFF
TGCGCCAGCAGCCAAGGTTTAAATGAGCAGTTCTTC
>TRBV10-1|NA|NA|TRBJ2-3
CASSRSGTTDTQYF
TGCGCCAGCAGTCGTAGCGGTACCACAGATACGCAGTATTTT
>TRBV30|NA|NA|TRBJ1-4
CAWTKQGENEKLFF
TGTGCCTGGACCAAACAGGGTGAAAACGAAAAACTGTTTTTT
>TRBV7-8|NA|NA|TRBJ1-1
CASSLGARPPNEAFF
TGTGCCAGCAGCTTAGGGGCCAGGCCCCCGAATGAAGCTTTCTTT
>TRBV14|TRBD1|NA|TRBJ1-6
CASSQDQGQRTSPLHF
TGTGCCAGCAGCCAAGATCAGGGACAGAGAACTTCACCCCTCCACTTT